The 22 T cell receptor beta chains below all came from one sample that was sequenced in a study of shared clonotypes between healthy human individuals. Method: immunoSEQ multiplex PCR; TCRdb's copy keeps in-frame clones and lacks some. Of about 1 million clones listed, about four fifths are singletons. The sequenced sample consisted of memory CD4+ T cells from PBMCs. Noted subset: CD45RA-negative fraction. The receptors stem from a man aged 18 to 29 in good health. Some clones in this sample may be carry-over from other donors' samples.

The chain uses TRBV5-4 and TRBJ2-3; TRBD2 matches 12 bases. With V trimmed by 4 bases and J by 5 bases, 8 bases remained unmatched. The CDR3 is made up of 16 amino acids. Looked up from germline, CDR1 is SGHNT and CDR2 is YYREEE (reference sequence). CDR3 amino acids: CASSPATSGSGDTQYF. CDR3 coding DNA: TGTGCCAGCAGCCCTGCGACTAGCGGGAGTGGAGATACGCAGTATTTT.

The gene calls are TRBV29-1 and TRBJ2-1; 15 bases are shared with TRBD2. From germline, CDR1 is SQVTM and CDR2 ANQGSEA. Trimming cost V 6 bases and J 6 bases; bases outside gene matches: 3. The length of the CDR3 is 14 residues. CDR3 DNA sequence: TGCAGCGTCAGGGGACTAGCGGGAGGCAATGAGCAGTTCTTC. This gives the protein CSVRGLAGGNEQFF.

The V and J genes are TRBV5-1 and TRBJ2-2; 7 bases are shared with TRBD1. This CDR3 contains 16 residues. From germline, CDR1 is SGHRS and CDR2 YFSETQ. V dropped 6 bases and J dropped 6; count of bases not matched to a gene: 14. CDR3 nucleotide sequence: TGCGCCAGCAACAGGGGCGTCACGTCCGATTCCGGGGAGCTGTTTTTT. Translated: CASNRGVTSDSGELFF.

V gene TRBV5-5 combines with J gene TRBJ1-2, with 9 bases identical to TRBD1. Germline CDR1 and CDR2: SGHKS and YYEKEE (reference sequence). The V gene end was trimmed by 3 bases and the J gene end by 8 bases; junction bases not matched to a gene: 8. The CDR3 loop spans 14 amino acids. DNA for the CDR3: TGTGCCAGCAGCTCCGGGACAGGGATCCGAGGCTACACCTTC. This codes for CASSSGTGIRGYTF.

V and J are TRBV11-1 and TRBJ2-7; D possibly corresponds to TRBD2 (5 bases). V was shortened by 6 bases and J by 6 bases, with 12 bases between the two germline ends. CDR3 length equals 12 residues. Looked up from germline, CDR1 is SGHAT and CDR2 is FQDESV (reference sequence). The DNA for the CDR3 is TGTGCCAGCAGGGGTGGACTCTCCGAGCAGTACTTC. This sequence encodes CASRGGLSEQYF.

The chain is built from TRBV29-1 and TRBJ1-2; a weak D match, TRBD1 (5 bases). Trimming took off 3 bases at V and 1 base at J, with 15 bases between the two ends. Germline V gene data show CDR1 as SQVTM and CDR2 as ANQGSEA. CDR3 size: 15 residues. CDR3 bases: TGCAGCGTTGATAGTGGTCTTGGGGGTAACTATGGCTACACCTTC. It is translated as CSVDSGLGGNYGYTF.

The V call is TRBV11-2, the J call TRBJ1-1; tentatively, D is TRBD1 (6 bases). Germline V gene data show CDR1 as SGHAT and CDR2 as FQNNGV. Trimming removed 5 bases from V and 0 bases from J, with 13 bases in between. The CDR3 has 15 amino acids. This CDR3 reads CASSGTRGLNTEAFF. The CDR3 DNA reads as TGTGCCAGCAGCGGTACCAGGGGTCTGAACACTGAAGCTTTCTTT.

CDR3: CASTHGMNTEAFF. The CDR3 DNA is TGTGCCAGCACCCACGGTATGAACACTGAAGCTTTCTTT. The chain is built from TRBV6-1 and TRBJ1-1, with D hard to call. The CDR3 spans 13 residues. Germline CDR1 reads MNHNS; CDR2 reads SASEGT. Trimming took 7 bases from V and 0 from J, leaving 9 bases between them.

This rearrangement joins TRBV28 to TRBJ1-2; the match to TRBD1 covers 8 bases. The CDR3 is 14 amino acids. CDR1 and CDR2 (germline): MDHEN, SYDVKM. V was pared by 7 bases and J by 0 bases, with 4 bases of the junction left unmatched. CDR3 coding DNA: TGTGCCAGCAAGGGGACAGGTACTAACTATGGCTACACCTTC. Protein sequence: CASKGTGTNYGYTF.

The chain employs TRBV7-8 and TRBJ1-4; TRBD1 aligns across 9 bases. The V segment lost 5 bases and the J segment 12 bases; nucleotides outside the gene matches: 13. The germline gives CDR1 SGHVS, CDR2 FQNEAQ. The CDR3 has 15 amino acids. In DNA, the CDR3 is TGTGCCAGCAGCGGGGCCGGGACAGGGAAGAGGGAACTGTTTTTT. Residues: CASSGAGTGKRELFF.

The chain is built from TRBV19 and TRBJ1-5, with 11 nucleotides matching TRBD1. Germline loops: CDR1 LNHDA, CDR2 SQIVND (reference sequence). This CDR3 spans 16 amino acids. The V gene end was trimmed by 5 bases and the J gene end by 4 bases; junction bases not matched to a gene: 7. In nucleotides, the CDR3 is TGTGCCAGTAGTCCTTACGGACAGGGGGCGAATCAGCCCCAGCATTTT. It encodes CASSPYGQGANQPQHF.

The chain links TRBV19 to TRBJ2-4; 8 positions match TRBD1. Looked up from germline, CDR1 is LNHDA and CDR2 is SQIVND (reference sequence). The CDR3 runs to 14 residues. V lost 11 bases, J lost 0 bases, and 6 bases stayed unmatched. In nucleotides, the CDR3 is TGTGCCTCCCAGGGGGCGGGAGCCAAAAACATTCAGTACTTC. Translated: CASQGAGAKNIQYF.

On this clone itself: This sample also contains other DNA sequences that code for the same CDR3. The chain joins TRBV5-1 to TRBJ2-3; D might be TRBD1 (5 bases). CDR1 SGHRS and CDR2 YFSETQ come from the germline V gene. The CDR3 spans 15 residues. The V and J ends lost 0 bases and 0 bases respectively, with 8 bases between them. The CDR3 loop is CASSLGGLSTDTQYF. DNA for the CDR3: TGCGCCAGCAGCTTGGGGGGCCTTAGCACAGATACGCAGTATTTT. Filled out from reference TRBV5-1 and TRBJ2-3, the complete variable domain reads KAGVTQTPRYLIKTRGQQVTLSCSPISGHRSVSWYQQTPGQGLQFLFEYFSETQRNKGNFPGRFSGRQFSNSRSEMNVSTLELGDSALYLCASSLGGLSTDTQYFGPGTRLTVL.

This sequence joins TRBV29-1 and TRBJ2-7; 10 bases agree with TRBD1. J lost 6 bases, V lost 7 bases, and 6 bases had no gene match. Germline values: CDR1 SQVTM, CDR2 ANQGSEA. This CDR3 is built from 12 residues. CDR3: CSAGQGDGEQYF. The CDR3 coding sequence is TGCAGCGCCGGACAGGGGGATGGCGAGCAGTACTTC.

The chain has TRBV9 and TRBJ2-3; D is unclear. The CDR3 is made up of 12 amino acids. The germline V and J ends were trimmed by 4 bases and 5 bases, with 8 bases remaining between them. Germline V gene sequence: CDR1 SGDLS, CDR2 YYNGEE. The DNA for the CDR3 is TGTGCCAGCAGCCGCTGGGGAGATACGCAGTATTTT. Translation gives CASSRWGDTQYF.

The CDR3 coding sequence is TGTGCCAGCAGTGAACCGGGAGGGCTAGGCACCGGGGAGCTGTTTTTT. The encoded protein is CASSEPGGLGTGELFF. The chain couples TRBV6-1 to TRBJ2-2; TRBD2 agrees at 8 bases. The CDR3 is 16 residues long. Trimming took 2 bases from V and 4 from J; bases not matched to a gene: 6. The V gene's germline CDR1 is MNHNS and CDR2 SASEGT.

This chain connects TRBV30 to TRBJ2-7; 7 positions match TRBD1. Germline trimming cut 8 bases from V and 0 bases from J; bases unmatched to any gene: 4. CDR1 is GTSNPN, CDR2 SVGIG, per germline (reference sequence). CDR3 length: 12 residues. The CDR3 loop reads CAGQESSYEQYF. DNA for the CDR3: TGTGCCGGACAGGAGTCCTCCTACGAGCAGTACTTC.

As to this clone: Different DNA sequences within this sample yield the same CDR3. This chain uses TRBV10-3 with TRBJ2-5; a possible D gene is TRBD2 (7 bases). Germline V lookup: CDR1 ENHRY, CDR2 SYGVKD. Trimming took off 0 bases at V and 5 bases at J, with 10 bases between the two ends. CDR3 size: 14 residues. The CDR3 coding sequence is TGTGCCATCAGTGAGTCGGGGGGGCTCGAGACCCAGTACTTC. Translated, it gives CAISESGGLETQYF.

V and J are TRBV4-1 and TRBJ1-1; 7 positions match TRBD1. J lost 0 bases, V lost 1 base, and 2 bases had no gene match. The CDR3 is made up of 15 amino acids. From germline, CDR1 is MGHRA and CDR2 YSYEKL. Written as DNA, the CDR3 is TGCGCCAGCAGCCAAGGCAGGGGGATGAACACTGAAGCTTTCTTT. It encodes CASSQGRGMNTEAFF.

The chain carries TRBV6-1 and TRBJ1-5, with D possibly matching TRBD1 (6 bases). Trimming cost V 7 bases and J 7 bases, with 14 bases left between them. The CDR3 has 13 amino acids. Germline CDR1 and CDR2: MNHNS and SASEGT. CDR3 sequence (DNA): TGTGCCAGCATCCTTGGAAGGGGGCAGCCCCAGCATTTT. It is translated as CASILGRGQPQHF.

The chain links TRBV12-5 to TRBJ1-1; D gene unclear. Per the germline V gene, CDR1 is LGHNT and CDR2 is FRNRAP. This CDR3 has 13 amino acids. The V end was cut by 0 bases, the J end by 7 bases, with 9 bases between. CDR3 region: CASGLVPPGEAFF. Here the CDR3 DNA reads TGTGCTAGTGGTTTGGTCCCTCCGGGTGAAGCTTTCTTT.

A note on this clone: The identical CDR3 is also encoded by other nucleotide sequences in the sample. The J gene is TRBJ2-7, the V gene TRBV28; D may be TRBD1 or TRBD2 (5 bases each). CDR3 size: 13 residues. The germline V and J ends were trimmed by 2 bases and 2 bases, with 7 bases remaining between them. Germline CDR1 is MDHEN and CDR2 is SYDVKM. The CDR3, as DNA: TGTGCCAGCAGTTTAACGGGGCCCTACGAGCAGTACTTC. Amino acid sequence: CASSLTGPYEQYF.